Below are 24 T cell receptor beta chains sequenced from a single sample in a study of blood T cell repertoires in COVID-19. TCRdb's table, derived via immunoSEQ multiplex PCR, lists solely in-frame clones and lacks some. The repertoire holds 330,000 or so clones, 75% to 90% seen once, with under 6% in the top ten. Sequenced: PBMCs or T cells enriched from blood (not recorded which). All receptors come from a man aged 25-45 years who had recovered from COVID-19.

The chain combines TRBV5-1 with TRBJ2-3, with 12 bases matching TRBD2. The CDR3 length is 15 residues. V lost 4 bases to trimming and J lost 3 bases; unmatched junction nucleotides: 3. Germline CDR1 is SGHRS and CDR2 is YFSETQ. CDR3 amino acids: CASSVGTSGTDTQYF. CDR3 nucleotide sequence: TGCGCCAGCAGCGTCGGGACTAGCGGGACAGATACGCAGTATTTT.

The CDR3 nucleotides read TGTGCCAGCAGCTTGCGGACTAGCGGAGGCTACGAGCAGTACTTC. Translating it yields CASSLRTSGGYEQYF. The rearrangement links TRBV5-4 to TRBJ2-7; 10 nucleotides match TRBD2. The J segment lost 3 bases and the V segment lost 1 base, leaving 4 bases of the junction unmatched. Germline loops: CDR1 SGHNT, CDR2 YYREEE (reference sequence). CDR3 length: 15 residues.

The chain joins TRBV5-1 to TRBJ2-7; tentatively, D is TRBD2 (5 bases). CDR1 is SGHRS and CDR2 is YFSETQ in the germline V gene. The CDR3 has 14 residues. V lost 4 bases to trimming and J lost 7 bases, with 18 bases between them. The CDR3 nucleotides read TGCGCCAGCAGCCTCGGGGTGTCAGTCCGGGAGCAGTACTTC. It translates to CASSLGVSVREQYF.

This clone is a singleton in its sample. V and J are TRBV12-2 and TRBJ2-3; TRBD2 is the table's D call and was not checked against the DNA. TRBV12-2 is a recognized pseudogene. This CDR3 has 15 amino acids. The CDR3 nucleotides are TGTGCAAGTCGCTTAGCGGTAGCGGGCACAGATACGCAGTATTTT. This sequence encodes CASRLAVAGTDTQYF.

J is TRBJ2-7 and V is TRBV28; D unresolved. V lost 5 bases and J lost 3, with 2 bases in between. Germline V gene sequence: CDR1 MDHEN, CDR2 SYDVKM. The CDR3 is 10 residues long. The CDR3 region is CASSLYEQYF. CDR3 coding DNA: TGTGCCAGCAGTCTCTACGAGCAGTACTTC.

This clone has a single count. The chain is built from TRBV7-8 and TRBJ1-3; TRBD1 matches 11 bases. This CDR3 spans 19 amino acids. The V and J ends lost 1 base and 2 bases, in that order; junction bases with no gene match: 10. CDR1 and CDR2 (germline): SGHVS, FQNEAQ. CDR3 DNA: TGTGCCAGCAGCTTAGTAGTGATAGGGGGACAGGGGGCTGGAAACACCATATATTTT. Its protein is CASSLVVIGGQGAGNTIYF. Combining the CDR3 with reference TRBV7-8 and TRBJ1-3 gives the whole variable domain GAGVSQSPRYKVAKRGQDVALRCDPISGHVSLFWYQQALGQGPEFLTYFQNEAQLDKSGLPSDRFFAERPEGSVSTLKIQRTQQEDSAVYLCASSLVVIGGQGAGNTIYFGEGSWLTVV.

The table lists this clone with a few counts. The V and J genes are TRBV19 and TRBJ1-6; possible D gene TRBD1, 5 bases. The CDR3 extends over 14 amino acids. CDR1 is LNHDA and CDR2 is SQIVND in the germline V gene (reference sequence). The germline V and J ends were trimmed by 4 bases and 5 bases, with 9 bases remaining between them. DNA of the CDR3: TGTGCCAGTAGTAAACAGACAGATAATTCACCCCTCCACTTT. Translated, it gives CASSKQTDNSPLHF.

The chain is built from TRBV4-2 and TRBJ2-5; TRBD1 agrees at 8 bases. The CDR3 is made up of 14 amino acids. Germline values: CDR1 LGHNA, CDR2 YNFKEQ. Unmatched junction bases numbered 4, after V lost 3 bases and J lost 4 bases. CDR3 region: CASSQDRDRETQYF. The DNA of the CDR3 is TGTGCCAGCAGCCAGGACAGGGACCGAGAGACCCAGTACTTC.

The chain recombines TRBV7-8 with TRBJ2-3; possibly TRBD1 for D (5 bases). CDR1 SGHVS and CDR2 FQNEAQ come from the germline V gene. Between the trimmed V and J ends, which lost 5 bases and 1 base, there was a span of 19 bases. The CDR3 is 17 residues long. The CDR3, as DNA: TGTGCCAGCAGCCTCCCCCATAGACAGACAGGCACAGATACGCAGTATTTT. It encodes CASSLPHRQTGTDTQYF.

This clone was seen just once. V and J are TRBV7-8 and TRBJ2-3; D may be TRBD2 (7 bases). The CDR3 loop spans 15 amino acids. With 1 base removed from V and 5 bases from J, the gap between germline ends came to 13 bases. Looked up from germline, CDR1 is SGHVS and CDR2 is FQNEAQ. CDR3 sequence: CASSLVGGPVDTQYF. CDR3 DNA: TGTGCCAGCAGCTTAGTGGGGGGGCCTGTAGATACGCAGTATTTT. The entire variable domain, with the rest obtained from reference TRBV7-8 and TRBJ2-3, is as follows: GAGVSQSPRYKVAKRGQDVALRCDPISGHVSLFWYQQALGQGPEFLTYFQNEAQLDKSGLPSDRFFAERPEGSVSTLKIQRTQQEDSAVYLCASSLVGGPVDTQYFGPGTRLTVL.

The CDR3 spells CASSEGLAGFTDTQYF. The CDR3 region has the DNA TGCGCCAGCAGCGAAGGACTAGCGGGGTTCACAGATACGCAGTATTTT. The chain is built from TRBV5-1 and TRBJ2-3; 12 nucleotides line up with TRBD2. The CDR3 runs 16 residues. Germline V lookup: CDR1 SGHRS, CDR2 YFSETQ. Unmatched junction bases numbered 5, after V lost 4 bases and J lost 2 bases.

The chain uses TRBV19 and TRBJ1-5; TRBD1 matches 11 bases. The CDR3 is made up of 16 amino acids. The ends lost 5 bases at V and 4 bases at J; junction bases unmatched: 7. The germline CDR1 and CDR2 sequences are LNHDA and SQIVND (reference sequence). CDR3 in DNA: TGTGCCAGTAGTCTACGGACAGGGGGCGGGAATCAGCCCCAGCATTTT. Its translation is CASSLRTGGGNQPQHF.

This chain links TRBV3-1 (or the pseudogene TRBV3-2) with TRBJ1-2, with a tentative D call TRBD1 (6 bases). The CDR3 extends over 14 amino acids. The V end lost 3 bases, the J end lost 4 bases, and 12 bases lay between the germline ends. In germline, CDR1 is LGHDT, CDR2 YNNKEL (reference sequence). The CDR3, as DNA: TGTGCCAGCAGCCATGGGACATTTCGCTATGGCTACACCTTC. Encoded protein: CASSHGTFRYGYTF.

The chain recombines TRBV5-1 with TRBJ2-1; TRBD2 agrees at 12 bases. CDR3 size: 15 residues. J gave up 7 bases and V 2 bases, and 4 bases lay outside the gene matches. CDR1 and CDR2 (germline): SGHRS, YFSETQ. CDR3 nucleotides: TGCGCCAGCAGCTTATACCTAGCGGGGGGGAATGAGCAGTTCTTC. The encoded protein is CASSLYLAGGNEQFF. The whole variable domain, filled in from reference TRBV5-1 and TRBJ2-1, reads KAGVTQTPRYLIKTRGQQVTLSCSPISGHRSVSWYQQTPGQGLQFLFEYFSETQRNKGNFPGRFSGRQFSNSRSEMNVSTLELGDSALYLCASSLYLAGGNEQFFGPGTRLTVL.

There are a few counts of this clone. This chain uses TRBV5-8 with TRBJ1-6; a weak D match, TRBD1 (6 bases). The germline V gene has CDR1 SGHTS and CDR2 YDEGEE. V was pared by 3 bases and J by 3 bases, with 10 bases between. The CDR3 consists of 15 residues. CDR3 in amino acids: CASSSGVLYNSPLHF. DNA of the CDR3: TGTGCCAGCAGCTCAGGGGTCCTCTATAATTCACCCCTCCACTTT.

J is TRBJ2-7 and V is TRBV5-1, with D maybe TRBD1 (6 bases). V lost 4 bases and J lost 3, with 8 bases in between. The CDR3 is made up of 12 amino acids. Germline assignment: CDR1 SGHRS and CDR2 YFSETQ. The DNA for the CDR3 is TGCGCCAGCAGCCTCAGGGGCTACGAGCAGTACTTC. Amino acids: CASSLRGYEQYF.

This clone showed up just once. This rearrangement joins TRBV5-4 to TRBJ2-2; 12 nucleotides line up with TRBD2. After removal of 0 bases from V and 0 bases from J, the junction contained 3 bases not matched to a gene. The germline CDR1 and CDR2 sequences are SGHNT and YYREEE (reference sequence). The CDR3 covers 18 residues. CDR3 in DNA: TGTGCCAGCAGCTTGGGGCTAGCGGGGGGGCCGAACACCGGGGAGCTGTTTTTT. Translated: CASSLGLAGGPNTGELFF. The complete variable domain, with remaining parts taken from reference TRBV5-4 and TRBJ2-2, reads ETGVTQSPTHLIKTRGQQVTLRCSSQSGHNTVSWYQQALGQGPQFIFQYYREEENGRGNFPPRFSGLQFPNYSSELNVNALELDDSALYLCASSLGLAGGPNTGELFFGEGSRLTVL.

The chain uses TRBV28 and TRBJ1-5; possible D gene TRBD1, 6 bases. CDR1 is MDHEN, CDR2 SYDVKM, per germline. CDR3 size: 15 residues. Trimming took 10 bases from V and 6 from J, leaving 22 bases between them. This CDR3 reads CATRSLVRGFQPQHF. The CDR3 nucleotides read TGTGCCACCAGATCCCTTGTCAGGGGATTTCAGCCCCAGCATTTT.

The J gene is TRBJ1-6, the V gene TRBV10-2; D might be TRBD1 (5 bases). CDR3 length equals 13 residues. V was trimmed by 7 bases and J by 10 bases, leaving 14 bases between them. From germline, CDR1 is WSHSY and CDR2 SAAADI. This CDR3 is CASILMEGSPLHF. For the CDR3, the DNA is TGCGCCAGCATCCTAATGGAGGGGTCACCCCTCCACTTT.

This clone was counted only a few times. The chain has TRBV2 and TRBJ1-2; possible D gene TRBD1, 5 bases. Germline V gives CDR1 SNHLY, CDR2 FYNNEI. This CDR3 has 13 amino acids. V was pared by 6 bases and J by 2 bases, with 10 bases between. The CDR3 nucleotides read TGTGCCAGCAGCGTGGGGGGGAACTATGGCTACACCTTC. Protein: CASSVGGNYGYTF.

The CDR3 spells CASSLSGTGGSIPFF. CDR3 in DNA: TGTGCCAGCAGCTTATCCGGGACAGGGGGCTCGATCCCTTTCTTT. This chain joins TRBV7-8 and TRBJ1-1, with 12 bases lining up with TRBD1. Trimming removed 2 bases from V and 12 bases from J; junction bases left unmatched: 10. Germline values: CDR1 SGHVS, CDR2 FQNEAQ. The CDR3 runs to 15 residues.

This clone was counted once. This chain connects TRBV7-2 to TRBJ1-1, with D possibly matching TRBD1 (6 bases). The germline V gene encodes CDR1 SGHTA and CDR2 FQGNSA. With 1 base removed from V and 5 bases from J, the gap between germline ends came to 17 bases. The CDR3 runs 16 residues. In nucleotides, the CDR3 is TGTGCCAGCAGCTTAGGGGGGCCAGGGGAAGGAACTGAAGCTTTCTTT. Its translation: CASSLGGPGEGTEAFF.

The CDR3 DNA sequence: TGTGCCAGCATGGCACCCGGAGGTTCACCCCTCCACTTT. Amino acids: CASMAPGGSPLHF. This sequence joins TRBV2 and TRBJ1-6; D is ambiguous. Germline V lookup: CDR1 SNHLY, CDR2 FYNNEI. Trimming pared 7 bases from V and 9 bases from J, leaving 13 bases between. The CDR3 is 13 amino acids. Combining the CDR3 with reference TRBV2 and TRBJ1-6 gives the whole variable domain EPEVTQTPSHQVTQMGQEVILRCVPISNHLYFYWYRQILGQKVEFLVSFYNNEISEKSEIFDDQFSVERPDGSNFTLKIRSTKLEDSAMYFCASMAPGGSPLHFGNGTRLTVT.

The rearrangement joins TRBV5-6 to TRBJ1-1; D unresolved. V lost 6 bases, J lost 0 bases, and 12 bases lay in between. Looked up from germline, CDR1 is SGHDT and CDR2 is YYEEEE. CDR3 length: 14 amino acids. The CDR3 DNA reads TGTGCCAGCACCCCCTTCGGAGTGAACACTGAAGCTTTCTTT. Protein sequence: CASTPFGVNTEAFF.